This T cell receptor beta chain was recovered during a study of T cell changes during pregnancy in multiple sclerosis. The germline CDR1 and CDR2 sequences are MNHEY and SMNVEV (reference sequence). Trimming cost V 3 bases and J 7 bases, with 15 bases left between them. The CDR3 extends over 14 amino acids. TCRdb's table, derived via immunoSEQ multiplex PCR, lists solely in-frame clones and lacks some. The sample lists around 80,000 clones, around 90% occurring once. Sequencing was performed on peripheral blood, taken before pregnancy. The receptor's source is a female donor with multiple sclerosis, enrolled in a pregnancy study. The gene calls are TRBV27 and TRBJ1-2; perhaps TRBD1 as D (5 bases). CDR3 sequence reads: CASSFGRGAGGYTF. CDR3 bases: TGTGCCAGCAGTTTCGGGCGCGGGGCAGGTGGCTACACCTTC.